This T cell receptor (beta chain) appears in the sequencing data of a study of Ad26.COV2.S vaccination and SARS-CoV-2 variants. General observations from the study: Spike-specific responses of CD8+ and CD4+ T cells were reported to display substantial breadth after vaccination.

About this clone itself: Its target is unknown.

Treatment meaning: some 20 received Ad26.COV2.S at low or high dose, single or two shots; roughly 5 received placebo; per-sample allocation not given. Sampling occurred on day 63 after the first vaccine or placebo injection. Whoever gave the sample was an adult aged 18-55 years in Boston. Participants' vaccine, an Ad26 vector, delivered Wuhan-strain SARS-CoV-2 spike. The ends lost 5 bases at V and 4 bases at J; junction bases unmatched: 4. The CDR3 consists of 12 residues. Germline V gene sequence: CDR1 SQVTM, CDR2 ANQGSEA. Data came from immunoSEQ multiplex PCR; TCRdb stores just in-frame clones and leaves some out. The table lists approximately 480,000 clones, roughly nine tenths of them singletons.

V usage is TRBV29-1 and J usage is TRBJ2-5; 7 bases fit TRBD2. The origin of this receptor is a person between 18 and 60 years old who received the Ad26.COV2.S COVID-19 vaccine or a placebo. The source was peripheral blood, collected in a trial of Ad26.COV2.S vaccine versus placebo. CDR3 bases: TGCAGCGTTCGGGGGGTAGGAGAGACCCAGTACTTC. This encodes CSVRGVGETQYF. The whole variable domain, remainder taken from reference TRBV29-1 and TRBJ2-5, is SAVISQKPSRDICQRGTSLTIQCQVDSQVTMMFWYRQQPGQSLTLIATANQGSEATYESGFVIDKFPISRPNLTFSTLTVSNMSPEDSSIYLCSVRGVGETQYFGPGTRLLVL.